This T cell receptor beta chain was found in a study of T-cell reconstitution after alpha-beta-depleted transplantation in children. Findings of the study overall: A year post-transplant, T-cell counts and diversity derived mostly from newly produced T cells. At around two months after transplant, the alpha-beta T cells were reportedly derived from several hundred expanded clones that came from non-depleted graft cells.

There are many counts of this clonotype. Antigen unknown. TCRbeta library preparation incorporated unique molecular identifiers. TCRdb passed the PCR reads through MiXCR, listing each CDR3 protein once. The table lists about 440,000 distinct CDR3 sequences, roughly two fifths of them singletons. The sequence was obtained from a girl aged 2 to 10 with aplastic anemia, due to receive a stem cell transplant. The sequencing here drew on PBMCs, taken before TCRalphabeta/CD19-depleted stem cell transplant.

CDR3 amino acids: CASSQPKTSGSGETQYF. The CDR3 nucleotides read TGTGCCAGCAGCCAGCCCAAGACTAGCGGGAGTGGAGAGACCCAGTACTTC. V and J are TRBV5-5 and TRBJ2-5; 12 bases map to TRBD2. Trimming at V came to 4 bases and at J to 4 bases, leaving 11 bases not matched to a gene. Per germline, CDR1 SGHKS and CDR2 YYEKEE (reference sequence). This CDR3 is built from 17 residues. Variable domain in full (rest from reference TRBV5-5 and TRBJ2-5): DAGVTQSPTHLIKTRGQQVTLRCSPISGHKSVSWYQQVLGQGPQFIFQYYEKEERGRGNFPDRFSARQFPNYSSELNVNALLLGDSALYLCASSQPKTSGSGETQYFGPGTRLLVL.